This T cell receptor beta chain was obtained from a study of shared clonotypes between healthy human individuals. Naivety among CD8 cells was defined by CD45RO negativity and positive CCR7 selection, thereby excluding terminally differentiated effector memory CD45RA+ cells. Libraries were prepared by immunoSEQ multiplex PCR; TCRdb keeps only in-frame clonotypes and omits some of them. The sample consists of more than 550,000 clones, around 90% of them appearing once. The V and J ends lost 4 bases and 4 bases respectively, with 11 bases between them. The CDR3 is 13 amino acids. CDR1 and CDR2 (germline): SGHRS, YFSETQ.

What was sequenced was naive CD8+ T cells sorted from blood. The receptor's source is a man younger than 40 in good health. This sequence joins TRBV5-1 and TRBJ1-2; maybe TRBD1 (5 bases). The CDR3 coding sequence is TGCGCCAGCAGCGGTACAGGAAGCTATGGCTACACCTTC. This codes for CASSGTGSYGYTF.